These 19 T cell receptor beta chains were sequenced from one sample in a study of cytomegalovirus exposure and HLA in healthy donors. Amplification used 60 Vbeta primers and 13 Jbeta primers. Method: immunoSEQ multiplex PCR; TCRdb's copy keeps in-frame clones and lacks some. The repertoire holds 110,000 to 150,000 clones, with around 79% as singletons. Sequenced input: PBMCs. Every receptor here comes from a female donor in good health and CMV-seronegative.

Points on this clone: Additional DNA sequences in this sample encode the identical CDR3. For the CDR3, the DNA is TGTGCCAGCAGCTTAGTACTAGCGGGAGAAGAGACCCAGTACTTC. It translates to CASSLVLAGEETQYF. The chain combines TRBV7-8 with TRBJ2-5; TRBD2 matches at 11 bases. Losses at the gene ends were 1 base for V and 3 bases for J; bases not matched to a gene: 1. The CDR3 extends over 15 amino acids. Per the germline V gene, CDR1 is SGHVS and CDR2 is FQNEAQ.

V and J are TRBV11-2 and TRBJ1-2; 9 bases map to TRBD1. V gave up 5 bases and J gave up 6 bases; unmatched junction bases: 1. The germline V gene encodes CDR1 SGHAT and CDR2 FQNNGV. The CDR3 is made up of 12 amino acids. CDR3 protein: CASSRDRDGYTF. Written as DNA, the CDR3 is TGTGCCAGCAGCAGGGACAGGGATGGCTACACCTTC.

The chain uses TRBV4-3 and TRBJ2-5; no clear D gene. CDR1 is LGHNA, CDR2 YSLEER, per germline. This CDR3 contains 14 residues. V was shortened by 1 base and J by 4 bases, with 10 bases between the two germline ends. Here the CDR3 DNA reads TGCGCCAGCAGCCAAGGCGGTCAAACAGAGACCCAGTACTTC. Translation: CASSQGGQTETQYF.

V and J are TRBV10-3 and TRBJ2-3; a possible D gene is TRBD2 (6 bases). The CDR3 loop spans 12 amino acids. V lost 8 bases and J lost 0, with 6 bases in between. Per the germline V gene, CDR1 is ENHRY and CDR2 is SYGVKD. The CDR3 coding sequence is TGTGCCATCGGGGGGAGCACAGATACGCAGTATTTT. It encodes CAIGGSTDTQYF.

This clone was seen more than once but under ten times. The V and J genes are TRBV10-3 and TRBJ2-3; tentatively, D is TRBD1 (6 bases). With 6 bases removed from V and 0 bases from J, the gap between germline ends came to 13 bases. Germline CDR1 and CDR2: ENHRY and SYGVKD. The CDR3 contains 15 residues. The CDR3 loop is CAIRSRQASTDTQYF. The CDR3 DNA is TGTGCCATCAGATCTCGACAGGCTAGCACAGATACGCAGTATTTT.

V gene TRBV6-1 combines with J gene TRBJ1-1; D is unclear. The CDR3 extends over 14 amino acids. Deletions cut 7 bases from V and 3 bases from J, with 15 bases between. CDR1 is MNHNS and CDR2 is SASEGT in the germline V gene. The CDR3 nucleotides are TGTGCCAGCACTCGCCGAACCACAGACACTGAAGCTTTCTTT. Amino acids: CASTRRTTDTEAFF.

This clone was recorded once. The rearrangement links TRBV6-5 to TRBJ1-3; 7 positions match TRBD1. Germline V gene sequence: CDR1 MNHEY, CDR2 SVGAGI. V gave up 8 bases and J gave up 4 bases; unmatched junction bases: 11. This CDR3 has 15 amino acids. CDR3 in amino acids: CASSTGAGYGNTIYF. DNA for the CDR3: TGTGCCAGCTCCACAGGGGCAGGGTACGGAAACACCATATATTTT.

This clone occurred a few times. The chain is built from TRBV4-1 and TRBJ1-2; a possible D gene is TRBD1 (5 bases). Germline V gene data show CDR1 as MGHRA and CDR2 as YSYEKL. Trimming stripped 4 bases from V and 5 bases from J, with 23 bases between. CDR3 length: 17 residues. The CDR3 coding sequence is TGCGCCAGCAGCCCAGAGAGGGGAGGGGCAGAGAGATATGGCTACACCTTC. Translating gives CASSPERGGAERYGYTF.

This clone turned up a few times. The chain is built from TRBV5-6 and TRBJ2-7, with unresolved D. Per the germline V gene, CDR1 is SGHDT and CDR2 is YYEEEE. Trimming cost V 2 bases and J 4 bases, with 13 bases left between them. CDR3 length equals 14 residues. This CDR3 reads CASSLWVRSYEQYF. The CDR3 nucleotides are TGTGCCAGCAGCTTATGGGTCAGGTCTTACGAGCAGTACTTC.

The rearrangement joins TRBV5-1 to TRBJ2-3; 9 bases agree with TRBD2. With 1 base clipped from V and 2 bases from J, the junction kept 11 bases outside the gene matches. Germline V gene lookup returns CDR1 SGHRS and CDR2 YFSETQ. The CDR3 is 18 residues long. The CDR3 nucleotides read TGCGCCAGCAGCTTGACGGCGGGGGGGTGTGGGGCCACAGATACGCAGTATTTT. Its protein product is CASSLTAGGCGATDTQYF.

The chain is built from TRBV7-2 and TRBJ1-1, with D tentatively TRBD1 (6 bases). The CDR3 is 15 amino acids. The germline V gene encodes CDR1 SGHTA and CDR2 FQGNSA. V was cut by 2 bases and J by 3 bases, with 13 bases left in between. The CDR3 DNA is TGTGCCAGCAGCTTATACTCCCAGGGGTACACTGAAGCTTTCTTT. Translation: CASSLYSQGYTEAFF. The whole variable domain, filled in from reference TRBV7-2 and TRBJ1-1, reads GAGVSQSPSNKVTEKGKDVELRCDPISGHTALYWYRQSLGQGLEFLIYFQGNSAPDKSGLPSDRFSAERTGGSVSTLTIQRTQQEDSAVYLCASSLYSQGYTEAFFGQGTRLTVV.

The chain joins TRBV11-2 to TRBJ1-1; possible D gene TRBD1, 6 bases. In germline, CDR1 is SGHAT, CDR2 FQNNGV. Trimming pared 1 base from V and 11 bases from J, leaving 14 bases between. The CDR3 runs to 13 residues. CDR3 protein: CASSLVRGADAFF. Written as DNA, the CDR3 is TGTGCCAGCAGCTTAGTTCGGGGGGCAGATGCTTTCTTT.

The rearrangement uses TRBV7-2 and TRBJ2-1; TRBD2 might be the D (5 bases). The CDR3 has 13 residues. Germline V gene lookup returns CDR1 SGHTA and CDR2 FQGNSA. V lost 5 bases and J lost 10, with 15 bases in between. The CDR3 DNA sequence: TGTGCCAGCAGCCCCGGGGTCCTCAGGGAGCAGTTCTTC. Amino acid sequence: CASSPGVLREQFF.

CDR3 bases: TGTGCCAGCAGCTTATATGGTGGGCAGAACAATGAGCAGTTCTTC. It is translated as CASSLYGGQNNEQFF. The V and J genes are TRBV11-2 and TRBJ2-1; D remains unclear. CDR3 size: 15 residues. Trimming stripped 2 bases from V and 5 bases from J, with 13 bases between. Germline V CDR1 and CDR2: SGHAT, FQNNGV.

The chain uses TRBV4-3 and TRBJ1-1; D remains ambiguous. This CDR3 contains 14 residues. Germline CDR1 and CDR2: LGHNA and YSLEER. The V and J ends lost 0 bases and 4 bases respectively, with 9 bases between them. This chain's CDR3 is CASSQEVSGTEAFF. CDR3 coding DNA: TGCGCCAGCAGCCAAGAAGTGAGCGGCACTGAAGCTTTCTTT.

The rearrangement links TRBV6-5 to TRBJ2-5, with D possibly TRBD2 on 5 matching bases. The J call is in doubt because the DNA end fits TRBJ2-7 better. CDR1 is MNHEY, CDR2 SVGAGI, per germline. The length of the CDR3 is 14 residues. The CDR3 bases are TGTGCCAGCAGTCGCCGGGATTACCTCTACGAGCAGTACTTC. The encoded protein is CASSRRDYLYEQYF.

This chain connects TRBV12-5 to TRBJ1-5, with D uncertain. V was shortened by 5 bases and J by 2 bases, with 16 bases between the two germline ends. The CDR3 is 16 amino acids. The V gene's germline CDR1 is LGHNT and CDR2 FRNRAP. CDR3 nucleotide sequence: TGTGCTAGTGGTAACCGCCCCCAGGTAGGCAATCAGCCCCAGCATTTT. Translated: CASGNRPQVGNQPQHF.

The CDR3 bases are TGTGCCTACGGGGAAGTTTATAGCAATCAGCCCCAGCATTTT. Encoded protein: CAYGEVYSNQPQHF. This chain links TRBV6-6 with TRBJ1-5; D call uncertain. Germline CDR1 reads MNHNY; CDR2 reads SVGAGI (reference sequence). Trimming took off 11 bases at V and 0 bases at J, with 14 bases between the two ends. This CDR3 spans 14 amino acids.

The V and J genes are TRBV11-2 and TRBJ1-4, with 9 bases that match TRBD1. V lost 3 bases, J lost 8 bases, and 4 bases stayed unmatched. This CDR3 has 14 amino acids. From germline, CDR1 is SGHAT and CDR2 FQNNGV. CDR3: CASSFRDRDEKLFF. CDR3 in DNA: TGTGCCAGCAGCTTCCGGGACAGGGACGAAAAACTGTTTTTT. The whole variable domain, filled in from reference TRBV11-2 and TRBJ1-4, reads EAGVAQSPRYKIIEKRQSVAFWCNPISGHATLYWYQQILGQGPKLLIQFQNNGVVDDSQLPKDRFSAERLKGVDSTLKIQPAKLEDSAVYLCASSFRDRDEKLFFGSGTQLSVL.